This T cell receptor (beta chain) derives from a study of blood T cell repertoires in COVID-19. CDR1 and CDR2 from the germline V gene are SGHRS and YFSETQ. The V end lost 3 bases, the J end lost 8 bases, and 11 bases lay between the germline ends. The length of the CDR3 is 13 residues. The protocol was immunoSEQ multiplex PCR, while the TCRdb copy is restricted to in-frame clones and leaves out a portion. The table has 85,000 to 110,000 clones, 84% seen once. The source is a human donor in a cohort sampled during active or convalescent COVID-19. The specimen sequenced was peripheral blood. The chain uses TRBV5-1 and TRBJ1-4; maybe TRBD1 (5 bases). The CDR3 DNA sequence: TGCGCCAGCAGCTCTCAGGGAAGCGAAAAACTGTTTTTT. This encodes CASSSQGSEKLFF.